Listed here are 2 T cell receptor beta chains from one sample, sequenced in a study of T-cell reconstitution after alpha-beta-depleted transplantation in children. TCRbeta library construction was performed incorporating unique molecular identifiers. TCRdb reprocessed the PCR reads via MiXCR and lists one record per CDR3 protein. The sample holds a few hundred thousand distinct CDR3 sequences, over 20% seen once. The starting material was PBMCs, obtained before TCRalphabeta/CD19-depleted stem cell transplant. These receptor sequences come from a girl aged 2-10 years with Fanconi anemia, due to receive a stem cell transplant.

This clonotype was seen repeatedly, ten times or more. The V and J genes are TRBV25-1 and TRBJ2-1, with D perhaps TRBD1 or TRBD2 (5 bases each). V was pared by 2 bases and J by 6 bases, with 14 bases between. The germline gives CDR1 MGHDK, CDR2 SYGVNS. The CDR3 length is 15 residues. CDR3 region: CASSEGYGTGNEQFF. CDR3 in DNA: TGTGCCAGCAGTGAAGGGTACGGGACGGGCAATGAGCAGTTCTTC.

V is TRBV28 and J is TRBJ1-4, with TRBD1 matching 9 bases. The CDR3 has 15 amino acids. CDR1 and CDR2 from the germline V gene are MDHEN and SYDVKM. The V and J ends lost 3 bases and 6 bases, in that order; junction bases with no gene match: 5. The CDR3 DNA follows: TGTGCCAGCAGTTTGCGCACAGGGGGCTATGAAAAACTGTTTTTT. It codes for CASSLRTGGYEKLFF.